What follows is one T cell receptor (beta chain) and its context. No antigen is known for it. This entry belongs to a study of siplizumab effects on memory and regulatory T cells. Overall study findings and caveats: Siplizumab cultures yielded proliferating Tregs whose suppressive function was not confirmed.

Libraries were prepared by immunoSEQ multiplex PCR; TCRdb keeps only in-frame clonotypes and omits some of them. Of around 120,000 clones listed, roughly 94% are singletons. This sequence originates from a human donor in good health. Material: non-Treg CD4+ T cells sorted from blood.

DNA of the CDR3: TGCGCCAGCAGCTTGAACGGGATGGAGCTCGATGAGCAGTTCTTC. As protein: CASSLNGMELDEQFF. V usage is TRBV5-1 and J usage is TRBJ2-1; perhaps TRBD2 as D (5 bases). Germline CDR1 is SGHRS and CDR2 is YFSETQ. Deletions cut 1 base from V and 8 bases from J, with 16 bases between. The CDR3 extends over 15 amino acids. The variable domain in full, with the rest retrieved from reference TRBV5-1 and TRBJ2-1, is KAGVTQTPRYLIKTRGQQVTLSCSPISGHRSVSWYQQTPGQGLQFLFEYFSETQRNKGNFPGRFSGRQFSNSRSEMNVSTLELGDSALYLCASSLNGMELDEQFFGPGTRLTVL.